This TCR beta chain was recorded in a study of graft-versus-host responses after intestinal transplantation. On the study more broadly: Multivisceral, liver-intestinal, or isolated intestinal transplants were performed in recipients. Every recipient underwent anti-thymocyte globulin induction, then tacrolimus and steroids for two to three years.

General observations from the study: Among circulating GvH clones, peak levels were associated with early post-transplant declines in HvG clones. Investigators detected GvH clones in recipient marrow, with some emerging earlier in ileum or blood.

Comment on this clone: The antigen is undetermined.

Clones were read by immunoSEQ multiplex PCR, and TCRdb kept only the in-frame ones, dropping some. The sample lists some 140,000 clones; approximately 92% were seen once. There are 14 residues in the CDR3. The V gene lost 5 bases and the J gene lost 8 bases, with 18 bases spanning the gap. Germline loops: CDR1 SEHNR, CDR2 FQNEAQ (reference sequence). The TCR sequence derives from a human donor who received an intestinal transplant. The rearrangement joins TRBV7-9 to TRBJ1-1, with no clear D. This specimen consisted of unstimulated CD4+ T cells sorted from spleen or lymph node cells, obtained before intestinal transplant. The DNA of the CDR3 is TGTGCCAGCAGCCGCCGGACGGCGGACCCCGAAGCTTTCTTT. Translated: CASSRRTADPEAFF.